This T cell receptor beta chain was sequenced in a study of cytomegalovirus exposure and HLA in healthy donors. Whole-study findings and limits: The authors confirmed in vitro that a few CMV-associated chains were specific for CMV antigens. An analysis that came later showed most CMV-associated TCR beta chains appearing HLA-restricted. Sequencing depth roughly uniform across donors was assumed in presence/absence analyses. Cytomegalovirus-associated status was assigned to about 150 TCR beta chains.

PCR was performed using 60 Vbeta and 13 Jbeta primers. Profiled with immunoSEQ multiplex PCR; TCRdb holds only in-frame clones, not every one. The repertoire includes 45,000 to 65,000 clones, around 82% of them detected once, and around 3.3% sits in the top ten. Notes on this clone: Its antigen is unknown.

V shed 4 bases, J shed 0 bases, and the junction held 6 bases outside the gene matches. This CDR3 has 16 residues. The germline CDR1 and CDR2 sequences are SGHRS and YFSETQ. This sequence originates from a woman in her late teens or twenties in good health and CMV-seronegative. The sample consisted of PBMCs. The chain couples TRBV5-1 to TRBJ1-3, with 8 bases lining up with TRBD1. For the CDR3, the DNA is TGCGCCAGCAGCCGGGGACAGGCTAACTCTGGAAACACCATATATTTT. It yields the protein CASSRGQANSGNTIYF.